This record looks at one TCR beta chain sequence and its context. Losses at the gene ends were 3 bases for V and 6 bases for J; bases not matched to a gene: 9. Germline assignment: CDR1 MDHEN and CDR2 SYDVKM. This CDR3 comprises 16 residues. The data derive from a study of shared clonotypes between healthy human individuals. Study background: Each donor had three CD4 naive, three CD4 memory, two CD8 naive and one CD8 memory plate.

Deep-level assay runs were performed. Produced via immunoSEQ multiplex PCR; TCRdb's table is partial and in-frame only. This sample yields roughly 2.2 million clones, of which approximately 95% are seen a single time; 0.39% belongs to the top ten. Sequenced input: naive CD4+ T cells from PBMCs. Subset: CD45RA+ positively selected. The chain uses TRBV28 and TRBJ1-1, with 11 bases identical to TRBD1. This clonotype originated in a man between 18 and 29 years old in good health. Some clones in this sample may be carry-over from other donors' samples. CDR3 bases: TGTGCCAGCAGTTTCCGGACAGGGGGCGCAGGCGCTGAAGCTTTCTTT. It codes for CASSFRTGGAGAEAFF. Full variable domain (rest looked up from reference TRBV28 and TRBJ1-1): DVKVTQSSRYLVKRTGEKVFLECVQDMDHENMFWYRQDPGLGLRLIYFSYDVKMKEKGDIPEGYSVSREKKERFSLILESASTNQTSMYLCASSFRTGGAGAEAFFGQGTRLTVV.